A single sample is the source of the 31 T cell receptor beta chains below, sequenced in a study of T cell repertoires in cytomegalovirus infection. TCRdb called the reads again in MiXCR, with one record for every CDR3 protein. The data show around 300,000 distinct CDR3 sequences, more than 8% seen once. Sequencing input: PBMCs. The receptors derive from a human donor in good health (CMV status not recorded). Some clones in this sample may be carry-over from other donors' samples.

Notes on this clonotype: This may be a read error: a much more frequent sequence differs by one nucleotide. The chain links TRBV28 to TRBJ2-7; D tentatively reads TRBD1 or TRBD2 (7 bases each). The CDR3 runs 15 residues. The germline gives CDR1 MDHEN, CDR2 SYDVKM. CDR3 loop: CANSLPGGGSYEQYF. In DNA, the CDR3 is TGTGCCAACAGTTTACCAGGGGGGGGATCCTACGAGCAGTACTTC.

The rearrangement joins TRBV20-1 to TRBJ2-1, with TRBD2 matching 7 bases. Trimming removed 1 base from V and 1 base from J; junction bases left unmatched: 7. The CDR3 totals 16 residues. CDR1 is DFQATT and CDR2 is SNEGSKA in the germline V gene (reference sequence). The CDR3 DNA follows: TGCAGTGCTAGAGTTTATGGCGGGAGTTCCTACAATGAGCAGTTCTTC. Protein product: CSARVYGGSSYNEQFF.

This chain connects TRBV6-2 or TRBV6-3 to TRBJ2-1; D is undetermined. Germline values: CDR1 MNHEY, CDR2 SVGEGT. Trimming shortened V by 3 bases and J by 3 bases, and 15 bases separated the two germline ends. The length of the CDR3 is 16 residues. The CDR3 region has the DNA TGTGCCAGCAGTTATCAATCTTCCGGATACTACAATGAGCAGTTCTTC. Its protein is CASSYQSSGYYNEQFF.

The chain carries TRBV5-6 and TRBJ1-2, with D perhaps matching TRBD1 (5 bases). The CDR3 extends over 15 amino acids. Trimming cost V 3 bases and J 4 bases, with 16 bases left between them. Germline V gives CDR1 SGHDT, CDR2 YYEEEE. This chain's CDR3 is CASSSGYTGFYGYTF. CDR3 DNA sequence: TGTGCCAGCAGCTCGGGATATACAGGATTCTATGGCTACACCTTC. The entire variable domain, with the rest obtained from reference TRBV5-6 and TRBJ1-2, is as follows: DAGVTQSPTHLIKTRGQQVTLRCSPKSGHDTVSWYQQALGQGPQFIFQYYEEEERQRGNFPDRFSGHQFPNYSSELNVNALLLGDSALYLCASSSGYTGFYGYTFGSGTRLTVV.

This clonotype has at least ten counts. CDR3 sequence (DNA): TGTGCCAGCAGCAGACTCCCCTTAGCGGGACCCTACAATGAGCAGTTCTTC. Encoded protein: CASSRLPLAGPYNEQFF. The chain has TRBV7-3 and TRBJ2-1, with TRBD2 identical over 8 bases. The V gene's germline CDR1 is SGHTA and CDR2 FQGTGA. The CDR3 is 17 amino acids. V trimming: 5 bases; J trimming: 2 bases; junction bases outside the gene matches: 11.

The chain couples TRBV6-6 to TRBJ1-4; TRBD1 might be the D (5 bases). The length of the CDR3 is 14 residues. Trimming pared 0 bases from V and 8 bases from J, leaving 10 bases between. Germline values: CDR1 MNHNY, CDR2 SVGAGI (reference sequence). CDR3 protein: CASSYSGVGEKLFF. The CDR3 coding sequence is TGTGCCAGCAGTTACTCGGGGGTTGGAGAAAAACTGTTTTTT.

This chain connects TRBV7-9 to TRBJ2-7; D remains unclear. Per the germline V gene, CDR1 is SEHNR and CDR2 is FQNEAQ (reference sequence). This CDR3 is 13 amino acids long. V was pared by 3 bases and J by 3 bases, with 9 bases between. The CDR3: CASSFAPIYEQYF. For the CDR3, the DNA is TGTGCCAGCAGCTTCGCCCCAATCTACGAGCAGTACTTC.

This clonotype showed up many times. CDR3 amino acids: CASSLGAGGEAFF. CDR3 DNA: TGTGCCAGCAGCTTAGGGGCGGGCGGTGAAGCTTTCTTT. V is TRBV7-2 and J is TRBJ1-1; the D is unclear. The CDR3 is 13 residues long. Trimming left V 1 base short and J 7 bases short, with 10 bases between. Germline loops: CDR1 SGHTA, CDR2 FQGNSA.

Many counts were recorded for this clonotype. The V and J genes are TRBV7-2 and TRBJ1-4, with a possible D match to TRBD1 (6 bases). V lost 5 bases and J lost 4, with 17 bases in between. The CDR3 contains 16 residues. Germline V gene sequence: CDR1 SGHTA, CDR2 FQGNSA. In DNA, the CDR3 is TGTGCCAGCAGCCCCCAAGGGGGAATCCGTAATGAAAAACTGTTTTTT. As protein: CASSPQGGIRNEKLFF.

The V call is TRBV20-1, the J call TRBJ2-3; 9 bases map to TRBD2. The trim removed 7 bases at V and 2 bases at J, leaving 10 bases unmatched. Germline CDR1 is DFQATT and CDR2 is SNEGSKA (reference sequence). This CDR3 region has 15 residues. The CDR3 coding sequence is TGCAGTGTTAAGCTAGCGGGGTCCTTCACAGATACGCAGTATTTT. This codes for CSVKLAGSFTDTQYF.

This clonotype was detected ten times or more. The chain is built from TRBV10-3 and TRBJ1-6; perhaps TRBD1 as D (5 bases). Trimming shortened V by 10 bases and J by 5 bases, and 15 bases separated the two germline ends. Germline V CDR1 and CDR2: ENHRY, SYGVKD. The CDR3 runs to 14 residues. The CDR3 nucleotides are TGTGCCACCCTCGCGGGGGTGAATAATTCACCCCTCCACTTT. This sequence encodes CATLAGVNNSPLHF.

With regard to this clonotype: Relative to the germline gene, one junction end is altered; a read error may explain this. The chain couples TRBV24-1 to TRBJ1-1, with D tentatively TRBD1 (6 bases). This CDR3 has 19 amino acids. CDR1 and CDR2 (germline): KGHDR, SFDVKD. The CDR3 sequence is CATSSHEGGLFGGNTEALF. As DNA, the CDR3 is TGTGCCACCAGTTCCCATGAGGGGGGGCTATTTGGCGGGAACACTGAAGCTTTATTT.

This clonotype was counted many times. The chain joins TRBV7-8 to TRBJ1-5; a weak D match, TRBD1 (6 bases). Trimming cost V 0 bases and J 2 bases, with 11 bases left between them. The germline V gene has CDR1 SGHVS and CDR2 FQNEAQ. CDR3 length: 16 residues. CDR3 nucleotide sequence: TGTGCCAGCAGCTTAGCGGCAGGGGTTGGCAATCAGCCCCAGCATTTT. The encoded protein is CASSLAAGVGNQPQHF.

Ten or more counts support this clonotype. The chain couples TRBV12-5 to TRBJ1-1; D gene uncertain. The CDR3 totals 13 residues. The V and J ends lost 2 bases and 6 bases respectively, with 10 bases between them. Germline assignment: CDR1 LGHNT and CDR2 FRNRAP. This CDR3 is CASGLSANSEAFF. The CDR3 coding sequence is TGTGCTAGTGGTTTGTCAGCGAATTCTGAAGCTTTCTTT.

This rearrangement joins TRBV7-1 to TRBJ1-1; D might be TRBD1 (5 bases). TRBV7-1 is known as an ORF, though its function is uncertain. V lost 5 bases and J 2 bases, leaving 21 bases between the germline ends. The CDR3 loop spans 17 amino acids. CDR3 region: CASSALRGSHINTEAFF. In DNA, the CDR3 is TGTGCCAGCAGCGCCCTACGGGGGTCGCATATCAACACTGAAGCTTTCTTT.

V is TRBV20-1 and J is TRBJ1-5; 7 nucleotides align to TRBD1. J gave up 9 bases and V 3 bases, and 23 bases lay outside the gene matches. This CDR3 comprises 18 residues. CDR1 is DFQATT and CDR2 is SNEGSKA in the germline V gene (reference sequence). CDR3 coding DNA: TGCAGTGCTAGGGCACTCCGGGACAGTAGGTCATCAAGTCGGCCCCAGCATTTT. Translating gives CSARALRDSRSSSRPQHF.

There are a few counts of this clonotype. This rearrangement joins TRBV7-2 to TRBJ2-1; TRBD1 agrees at 7 bases. The CDR3 extends over 15 amino acids. Germline lookup yields CDR1 SGHTA and CDR2 FQGNSA. V shed 3 bases and J 3 bases; nucleotides not matched to a gene: 5. The CDR3 spells CASSLNRGHYNEQFF. CDR3 in DNA: TGTGCCAGCAGCTTGAACAGGGGTCACTACAATGAGCAGTTCTTC. The full variable domain, rest sourced from reference TRBV7-2 and TRBJ2-1, is GAGVSQSPSNKVTEKGKDVELRCDPISGHTALYWYRQSLGQGLEFLIYFQGNSAPDKSGLPSDRFSAERTGGSVSTLTIQRTQQEDSAVYLCASSLNRGHYNEQFFGPGTRLTVL.

This clonotype showed up many times. The J gene is TRBJ2-5, the V gene TRBV6-1, with 9 positions matching TRBD1. The germline gives CDR1 MNHNS, CDR2 SASEGT. Trimming at V came to 7 bases and at J to 7 bases, leaving 16 bases not matched to a gene. The CDR3 length is 16 residues. The CDR3 is CASTPNPGTGYGTQYF. Written as DNA, the CDR3 is TGTGCCAGCACCCCTAACCCCGGGACAGGGTACGGGACCCAGTACTTC.

Notes on this clonotype: This may be a read error: a much more frequent sequence differs by one nucleotide. The V call is TRBV10-3, the J call TRBJ1-4, with 8 positions matching TRBD1. Unmatched junction bases numbered 4, after V lost 8 bases and J lost 2 bases. The CDR3 loop spans 14 amino acids. Per germline, CDR1 ENHRY and CDR2 SYGVKD. DNA for the CDR3: TGTGCCATCGGAGCAGGGGGCACTAATGAAAAACTGTTTTTT. Its translation is CAIGAGGTNEKLFF.

This clonotype was counted between two and nine times. The CDR3 coding sequence is TGTGCCAGCAGCTCCGGACAGATCAATCAGCCCCAGCATTTT. Residues: CASSSGQINQPQHF. The chain employs TRBV7-9 and TRBJ1-5; weak D call: TRBD1 (6 bases). Trimming removed 4 bases at V and 3 bases at J, with 10 bases between. The germline V gene has CDR1 SEHNR and CDR2 FQNEAQ (reference sequence). This CDR3 contains 14 residues. Supplemented by reference TRBV7-9 and TRBJ1-5, the full variable domain reads DTGVSQNPRHKITKRGQNVTFRCDPISEHNRLYWYRQTLGQGPEFLTYFQNEAQLEKSRLLSDRFSAERPKGSFSTLEIQRTEQGDSAMYLCASSSGQINQPQHFGDGTRLSIL.

This clonotype was recorded at least ten times. The chain combines TRBV7-3 with TRBJ1-6, with D possibly matching TRBD1 (6 bases). The V gene lost 3 bases and the J gene lost 10 bases, with 13 bases spanning the gap. Germline assignment: CDR1 SGHTA and CDR2 FQGTGA. The CDR3 is made up of 14 amino acids. The CDR3 DNA sequence: TGTGCCAGCAGCTTTTCGGGAACAGGGTCACCCCTCCACTTT. Its protein is CASSFSGTGSPLHF. Full variable domain (remainder filled in from reference TRBV7-3 and TRBJ1-6): GAGVSQTPSNKVTEKGKYVELRCDPISGHTALYWYRQSLGQGPEFLIYFQGTGAADDSGLPNDRFFAVRPEGSVSTLKIQRTERGDSAVYLCASSFSGTGSPLHFGNGTRLTVT.

The chain couples TRBV7-4 to TRBJ1-2; D ambiguous. Trimming shortened V by 7 bases and J by 4 bases, and 10 bases separated the two germline ends. Germline V gene sequence: CDR1 SGHVT, CDR2 SQSDAQ. This CDR3 spans 12 amino acids. The CDR3 DNA follows: TGTGCCAGCACTGGACGGCTCTATGGCTACACCTTC. Translating gives CASTGRLYGYTF. Drawing the rest from reference TRBV7-4 and TRBJ1-2, the complete variable domain is GAGVSQSPRYKVAKRGRDVALRCDSISGHVTLYWYRQTLGQGSEVLTYSQSDAQRDKSGRPSGRFSAERPERSVSTLKIQRTEQGDSAVYLCASTGRLYGYTFGSGTRLTVV.

This clonotype was observed at least ten times. The chain has TRBV15 and TRBJ2-4; 11 bases map to TRBD2. V shed 2 bases, J shed 0 bases, and the junction held 3 bases outside the gene matches. The CDR3 runs to 17 residues. Per germline, CDR1 LNHNV and CDR2 YYDKDF (reference sequence). The CDR3 DNA sequence: TGTGCCACCAGCAGAATAGCGGGAGGGCTAGCCAAAAACATTCAGTACTTC. This encodes CATSRIAGGLAKNIQYF.

Worth noting for this clonotype: A much larger clonotype is one base distant, so this may be a read error. This sequence joins TRBV6-2 or TRBV6-3 and TRBJ2-1; 11 bases fit TRBD2. CDR1 is MNHEY, CDR2 SVGEGT, per germline. The CDR3 consists of 17 residues. The CDR3 DNA follows: TGTGCCAGCAGTTTACTAGGACTAGCGGGTACCCCCAATGAGCGGTTCTTC. Its protein product is CASSLLGLAGTPNERFF.

This rearrangement joins TRBV12-3 or TRBV12-4 to TRBJ1-5; D not certain. Trimming removed 6 bases from V and 2 bases from J, with 8 bases in between. The CDR3 is 13 residues long. The CDR3: CASSTNGNQPQHF. In DNA, the CDR3 is TGTGCCAGCAGCACTAACGGCAATCAGCCCCAGCATTTT.

The chain has TRBV18 and TRBJ2-3; D uncertain. From germline, CDR1 is KGHSH and CDR2 LQKENI. Trimming pared 5 bases from V and 1 base from J, leaving 13 bases between. This CDR3 comprises 15 residues. CDR3 coding DNA: TGTGCCAGCTCATTCGCCGGGTCCCGCACAGATACGCAGTATTTT. Amino acids: CASSFAGSRTDTQYF. Combining the CDR3 with reference TRBV18 and TRBJ2-3 gives the whole variable domain NAGVMQNPRHLVRRRGQEARLRCSPMKGHSHVYWYRQLPEEGLKFMVYLQKENIIDESGMPKERFSAEFPKEGPSILRIQQVVRGDSAAYFCASSFAGSRTDTQYFGPGTRLTVL.

This clonotype was detected ten times or more. The rearrangement joins TRBV20-1 to TRBJ2-7; tentatively, D is TRBD1 or TRBD2 (6 bases each). Germline-derived CDR1 and CDR2 are DFQATT and SNEGSKA (reference sequence). The V and J ends lost 5 bases and 5 bases respectively, with 13 bases between them. The CDR3 runs to 12 residues. The CDR3 loop reads CSASRGGNEQYF. DNA of the CDR3: TGCAGTGCTTCCCGAGGGGGGAACGAGCAGTACTTC.

The chain joins TRBV10-3 to TRBJ1-2; unclear D gene. Germline V gene sequence: CDR1 ENHRY, CDR2 SYGVKD. The length of the CDR3 is 17 residues. V was pared by 7 bases and J by 3 bases, with 24 bases between. The CDR3 DNA sequence: TGTGCCATCAATACTGGTTCGTCTGGTAGATGGGACTATGGCTACACCTTC. Translating it yields CAINTGSSGRWDYGYTF.

This clonotype occurred many times. The V gene is TRBV7-2, the J gene TRBJ2-5; 8 positions agree with TRBD2. The junction had 10 bases not matched to a gene; V was cut back by 5 bases and J by 5 bases. Germline values: CDR1 SGHTA, CDR2 FQGNSA. The CDR3 is made up of 15 amino acids. CDR3 residues: CASSVSGAVGETQYF. The CDR3 coding sequence is TGTGCCAGCAGCGTTAGCGGGGCAGTCGGGGAGACCCAGTACTTC.

This clonotype was counted a few times. The chain joins TRBV6-6 to TRBJ1-2; no reliable D call. The V gene's germline CDR1 is MNHNY and CDR2 SVGAGI (reference sequence). The germline V and J ends were trimmed by 0 bases and 4 bases, with 12 bases remaining between them. The CDR3 loop spans 15 amino acids. The CDR3 reads CASSYSQDFSYGYTF. CDR3 nucleotide sequence: TGTGCCAGCAGTTACTCGCAGGACTTCTCCTATGGCTACACCTTC.

This clonotype was observed at least ten times. The gene calls are TRBV28 and TRBJ2-1, with 8 bases that match TRBD2. This CDR3 spans 14 amino acids. The junction had 15 bases not matched to a gene; V was cut back by 5 bases and J by 15 bases. CDR1 and CDR2 (germline): MDHEN, SYDVKM. CDR3 residues: CASSHRSGSLGPFF. The DNA of the CDR3 is TGTGCCAGCAGTCACAGAAGCGGGAGTTTGGGACCGTTCTTC.